One T cell receptor (beta chain) is described in this entry. Its matching antigen is unknown. The data originate from a study of cytomegalovirus exposure and HLA in healthy donors. Overall study context: Most donors, approximately 82% of some 400 genotyped, fell in the Caucasian-associated ancestry cluster.

Findings and caveats of the study: A later analysis showed that HLA-associated TCR beta chains had undergone more clonal expansion than equally common others.

The donors were healthy bone marrow donors. The PCR contained 60 Vbeta and 13 Jbeta primers. Data came from immunoSEQ multiplex PCR; TCRdb stores just in-frame clones and leaves some out. The sample totals 150,000 to 200,000 clones. After removal of 4 bases from V and 6 bases from J, the junction contained 1 base not matched to a gene. Per germline, CDR1 KGHSH and CDR2 LQKENI. This CDR3 is built from 15 residues. The V call is TRBV18, the J call TRBJ2-1; 15 bases match TRBD2. The material sequenced was PBMCs. This TCR was sampled from a man in his thirties or forties in good health and CMV-seronegative. CDR3 nucleotides: TGTGCCAGCTCACTGGGACTAGCGGGAGGCAATGAGCAGTTCTTC. Its protein product is CASSLGLAGGNEQFF. The whole variable domain, remainder taken from reference TRBV18 and TRBJ2-1, is NAGVMQNPRHLVRRRGQEARLRCSPMKGHSHVYWYRQLPEEGLKFMVYLQKENIIDESGMPKERFSAEFPKEGPSILRIQQVVRGDSAAYFCASSLGLAGGNEQFFGPGTRLTVL.